Listed here are 17 T cell receptor beta chains from one sample, sequenced in a study of cytomegalovirus exposure and HLA in healthy donors. Primers included in the PCR were 60 Vbeta and 13 Jbeta primers. Data came from immunoSEQ multiplex PCR; TCRdb stores just in-frame clones and leaves some out. The sample includes roughly 230,000 clones, roughly 73% seen only once; the top ten take about 0.45%. What was sequenced was PBMCs. The receptors stem from a boy aged 5-17 years in good health and CMV-seronegative.

The chain uses TRBV27 and TRBJ2-7; D call uncertain. The CDR3 covers 14 residues. The V end was cut by 2 bases, the J end by 3 bases, with 11 bases between. Per the germline V gene, CDR1 is MNHEY and CDR2 is SMNVEV (reference sequence). Written as DNA, the CDR3 is TGTGCCAGCAGTTTAATGGGCACCTACTACGAGCAGTACTTC. Amino acids: CASSLMGTYYEQYF.

The V call is TRBV2, the J call TRBJ1-1; D might be TRBD1 (6 bases). Germline-derived CDR1 and CDR2 are SNHLY and FYNNEI. V lost 7 bases, J lost 3 bases, and 12 bases lay in between. The length of the CDR3 is 13 residues. The CDR3, as DNA: TGTGCCAGCACTAAGGGGGTAGACACTGAAGCTTTCTTT. This codes for CASTKGVDTEAFF.

This chain uses TRBV27 with TRBJ1-5, with D perhaps matching TRBD1 (5 bases). The CDR3 has 15 amino acids. Germline V gene data show CDR1 as MNHEY and CDR2 as SMNVEV (reference sequence). V lost 2 bases and J lost 0, with 8 bases in between. CDR3 DNA: TGTGCCAGCAGTTTAAAGGGGCGTAGCAATCAGCCCCAGCATTTT. Its translation: CASSLKGRSNQPQHF.

The CDR3 DNA reads TGTGCCAGCAGCCAAGGGGCGGGATTCCAAGAGACCCAGTACTTC. Protein product: CASSQGAGFQETQYF. The chain uses TRBV14 and TRBJ2-5, with a weak D call TRBD2 (6 bases). Germline V gives CDR1 SGHDN, CDR2 FVKESK. The ends were cut back, 1 base at V and 1 base at J, with 10 bases in the middle. The CDR3 consists of 15 residues.

The chain joins TRBV6-5 to TRBJ2-1; no clear D gene. Germline assignment: CDR1 MNHEY and CDR2 SVGAGI. The V and J ends lost 0 bases and 4 bases respectively, with 7 bases between them. This CDR3 is 14 amino acids long. The CDR3 bases are TGTGCCAGCAGTTACTCGCGGCAATACAATGAGCAGTTCTTC. Translation gives CASSYSRQYNEQFF.

The genes are TRBV30 and TRBJ2-5; D is ambiguous. V dropped 1 base and J dropped 9 bases, with 15 bases sitting between them. The CDR3 runs to 13 residues. CDR1 is GTSNPN and CDR2 is SVGIG in the germline V gene (reference sequence). Written as DNA, the CDR3 is TGTGCCTGGAGTGGGATCCGGCGGTGGGCCCAGTACTTC. Translated, it gives CAWSGIRRWAQYF.

The chain links TRBV30 to TRBJ1-4; D is perhaps TRBD1 (6 bases). Germline lookup yields CDR1 GTSNPN and CDR2 SVGIG (reference sequence). This CDR3 is 16 amino acids long. Deletions cut 5 bases from V and 3 bases from J, with 19 bases between. The CDR3 sequence: CAWGMGGAPPNEKLFF. In DNA, the CDR3 is TGTGCCTGGGGGATGGGGGGGGCGCCCCCTAATGAAAAACTGTTTTTT.

As to this clone: The junction departs from the called germline gene at one end, perhaps through a read error. The chain recombines TRBV6-5 with TRBJ2-7; 7 nucleotides align to TRBD1. This CDR3 region has 13 residues. Germline V lookup: CDR1 MNHEY, CDR2 SVGAGI. The CDR3 loop is CASSYSTGYGQYF. DNA for the CDR3: TGTGCCAGCAGTTACTCGACAGGGTACGGGCAGTACTTC.

The rearrangement links TRBV29-1 to TRBJ2-7; D might be TRBD1 (6 bases). The CDR3 sequence is 17 residues long. Trimming took off 7 bases at V and 3 bases at J, with 28 bases between the two ends. The germline CDR1 and CDR2 sequences are SQVTM and ANQGSEA. The CDR3 spells CSAQRGHPRSSFYEQYF. The CDR3 DNA reads as TGCAGCGCCCAAAGGGGACACCCAAGATCTTCCTTCTACGAGCAGTACTTC.

This chain links TRBV29-1 with TRBJ2-7, with 11 bases lining up with TRBD2. The CDR3 runs 14 residues. Per the germline V gene, CDR1 is SQVTM and CDR2 is ANQGSEA. The V gene end was trimmed by 6 bases and the J gene end by 3 bases; junction bases not matched to a gene: 7. Written as DNA, the CDR3 is TGCAGCGTCGTAGCGGGAGGGGACCTCTACGAGCAGTACTTC. It yields the protein CSVVAGGDLYEQYF.

The CDR3 here is CASSLGTSGRAYNEQFF. The CDR3 DNA reads TGTGCCAGCAGCTTAGGGACCAGCGGGAGGGCCTACAATGAGCAGTTCTTC. This chain connects TRBV11-3 to TRBJ2-1; 10 nucleotides line up with TRBD2. CDR1 and CDR2 from the germline V gene are SGHNT and YENEEA. V gave up 1 base and J gave up 2 bases; unmatched junction bases: 5. This CDR3 comprises 17 residues.

This chain uses TRBV19 with TRBJ2-7; D call uncertain. The CDR3 sequence is 13 residues long. The V end lost 5 bases, the J end lost 3 bases, and 11 bases lay between the germline ends. The V gene's germline CDR1 is LNHDA and CDR2 SQIVND (reference sequence). CDR3 bases: TGTGCCAGTAGTCCCACACCTTACTACGAGCAGTACTTC. Its protein product is CASSPTPYYEQYF.

This chain uses TRBV6-5 with TRBJ1-2; 7 bases agree with TRBD1. This CDR3 comprises 14 residues. The germline V gene has CDR1 MNHEY and CDR2 SVGAGI. The junction had 5 bases not matched to a gene; V was cut back by 5 bases and J by 2 bases. The CDR3 loop reads CASSPGTENYGYTF. Here the CDR3 DNA reads TGTGCCAGCAGTCCCGGGACAGAAAACTATGGCTACACCTTC.

V is TRBV13 and J is TRBJ1-1; D remains unclear. Trimming took off 3 bases at V and 14 bases at J, with 13 bases between the two ends. The CDR3 has 11 amino acids. The germline CDR1 and CDR2 sequences are PRHDT and FYEKMQ (reference sequence). The CDR3 is CASSFSTQFFF. CDR3 DNA: TGTGCCAGCAGCTTCTCAACTCAATTCTTCTTT.

V usage is TRBV30 and J usage is TRBJ1-1; 7 nucleotides match TRBD1. Germline CDR1 is GTSNPN and CDR2 is SVGIG (reference sequence). The trim removed 5 bases at V and 3 bases at J, leaving 9 bases unmatched. The CDR3 is 14 amino acids. The CDR3 DNA reads TGTGCCTGGCACGGACAGGTAGGAGACACTGAAGCTTTCTTT. Translating it yields CAWHGQVGDTEAFF. The full variable domain, with the rest looked up from reference TRBV30 and TRBJ1-1, is SQTIHQWPATLVQPVGSPLSLECTVEGTSNPNLYWYRQAAGRGLQLLFYSVGIGQISSEVPQNLSASRPQDRQFILSSKKLLLSDSGFYLCAWHGQVGDTEAFFGQGTRLTVV.

J is TRBJ2-3 and V is TRBV10-3, with 7 bases fitting TRBD1. Trimming took 0 bases from V and 0 from J; bases not matched to a gene: 3. The CDR3 is made up of 16 amino acids. Germline CDR1 reads ENHRY; CDR2 reads SYGVKD. CDR3 in DNA: TGTGCCATCAGTGAGTCGGCAGGGGGAAGCACAGATACGCAGTATTTT. This gives the protein CAISESAGGSTDTQYF.

The CDR3 DNA sequence: TGTGCCAGCAGTTCAGGCCCCCATATAGCGGGAGGGCCAAACGAGCAGTACTTC. This gives the protein CASSSGPHIAGGPNEQYF. V and J are TRBV27 and TRBJ2-7; 11 positions agree with TRBD2. V trimming: 4 bases; J trimming: 5 bases; junction bases outside the gene matches: 16. Per the germline V gene, CDR1 is MNHEY and CDR2 is SMNVEV (reference sequence). The CDR3 has 18 amino acids.